These 24 T cell receptor beta chains were sequenced from one sample in a study of T-cell memory formation after mild COVID-19. TCRdb fed the 5' RACE reads into MiXCR, producing one record per CDR3 protein. Of under 700,000 distinct CDR3 sequences listed, roughly 20% are singletons. Sequencing was performed on PBMCs or a T cell subset sorted from them (not recorded which). The receptors derive from an adult woman who had mild COVID-19 (a few samples of this study predate the infection). Cell type and time point are not known.

This clonotype was observed a handful of times. The CDR3 DNA is TGTGCCAGCAGTCCCCACAGGGGCACTGAAGCTTTCTTT. It specifies CASSPHRGTEAFF. The V call is TRBV27, the J call TRBJ1-1; 7 bases match TRBD1. V dropped 5 bases and J dropped 4; count of bases not matched to a gene: 4. This CDR3 comprises 13 residues. Germline CDR1 is MNHEY and CDR2 is SMNVEV (reference sequence).

The V gene is TRBV20-1, the J gene TRBJ2-3, with a possible D match to TRBD2 (5 bases). The CDR3 totals 17 residues. Per the germline V gene, CDR1 is DFQATT and CDR2 is SNEGSKA (reference sequence). Trimming took off 0 bases at V and 1 base at J, with 17 bases between the two ends. The CDR3 is CSARDPRGFWGTDTQYF. The CDR3 DNA sequence: TGCAGTGCTAGAGATCCTAGAGGGTTCTGGGGCACAGATACGCAGTATTTT.

The genes are TRBV27 and TRBJ1-1, with D possibly matching TRBD1 (5 bases). In germline, CDR1 is MNHEY, CDR2 SMNVEV (reference sequence). The CDR3 is 14 residues long. V dropped 4 bases and J dropped 1 base, with 10 bases sitting between them. The CDR3 loop is CASSWSDRNTEAFF. The CDR3 DNA follows: TGTGCCAGCAGTTGGTCCGACAGGAACACTGAAGCTTTCTTT.

The chain links TRBV12-3 or TRBV12-4 to TRBJ1-1; no reliable D call. The CDR3 totals 15 residues. V shed 1 base and J shed 4 bases, with 13 bases lying between them. The CDR3: CASSLDPGDTTEAFF. The CDR3, as DNA: TGTGCCAGCAGTTTAGACCCCGGTGATACCACTGAAGCTTTCTTT.

The chain joins TRBV29-1 to TRBJ2-7; no clear D gene. The CDR3 sequence is 10 residues long. The V end lost 4 bases, the J end lost 4 bases, and 5 bases lay between the germline ends. Germline CDR1 reads SQVTM; CDR2 reads ANQGSEA. CDR3 sequence: CSVVGYEQYF. As DNA, the CDR3 is TGCAGCGTTGTGGGGTACGAGCAGTACTTC.

The rearrangement joins TRBV7-9 to TRBJ2-7, with a tentative D call TRBD1 (6 bases). With 3 bases removed from V and 5 bases from J, the gap between germline ends came to 20 bases. The CDR3 runs 16 residues. Germline lookup yields CDR1 SEHNR and CDR2 FQNEAQ (reference sequence). CDR3 nucleotides: TGTGCCAGCAGCTTCCGGACTTATCAGGGGTTCAACGAGCAGTACTTC. Protein product: CASSFRTYQGFNEQYF.

This clonotype has a handful of counts. V and J are TRBV6-2 or TRBV6-3 and TRBJ2-5, with 9 nucleotides matching TRBD1. The ends lost 5 bases at V and 2 bases at J; junction bases unmatched: 9. The CDR3 loop spans 16 amino acids. Germline V gene sequence: CDR1 MNHEY, CDR2 SVGEGT. This CDR3 is CASSPGTGSYQETQYF. The DNA for the CDR3 is TGTGCCAGCAGTCCCGGGACAGGGAGTTATCAAGAGACCCAGTACTTC.

This clonotype has at least ten counts. The chain carries TRBV19 and TRBJ1-1; no firm D call. CDR3 length: 14 amino acids. V was cut by 7 bases and J by 2 bases, with 14 bases left in between. Germline loops: CDR1 LNHDA, CDR2 SQIVND (reference sequence). The CDR3 protein is CASINTEGNTEAFF. As DNA, the CDR3 is TGTGCCAGTATAAACACGGAAGGTAACACTGAAGCTTTCTTT.

The table lists this clonotype with a few counts. The chain is built from TRBV3-1 and TRBJ2-7; the D is unclear. Germline lookup yields CDR1 LGHDT and CDR2 YNNKEL (reference sequence). With 4 bases removed from V and 3 bases from J, the gap between germline ends came to 16 bases. This CDR3 has 15 residues. CDR3 nucleotides: TGTGCCAGCAGCCCCGTTAGTTCCACCGACTACGAGCAGTACTTC. This translates into CASSPVSSTDYEQYF.

This clonotype was found many times. This sequence joins TRBV7-9 and TRBJ2-5, with 8 positions matching TRBD2. CDR3 length equals 15 residues. Trimming removed 4 bases from V and 1 base from J; junction bases left unmatched: 5. Germline assignment: CDR1 SEHNR and CDR2 FQNEAQ (reference sequence). The CDR3 DNA sequence: TGTGCCAGCAGCTCCGGGGGGGGCCGCCAAGAGACCCAGTACTTC. This translates into CASSSGGGRQETQYF.

This clonotype was observed a handful of times. V gene TRBV12-3 or TRBV12-4 combines with J gene TRBJ2-7; 8 nucleotides line up with TRBD2. The CDR3 runs 16 residues. The V and J ends lost 6 bases and 4 bases, in that order; junction bases with no gene match: 14. The CDR3 loop is CASSSTSGLFKYEQYF. The DNA for the CDR3 is TGTGCCAGCAGCTCCACTAGCGGCCTCTTTAAGTACGAGCAGTACTTC.

V gene TRBV28 combines with J gene TRBJ1-6; tentatively, D is TRBD1 (5 bases). This CDR3 comprises 15 residues. The germline gives CDR1 MDHEN, CDR2 SYDVKM. The germline V and J ends were trimmed by 8 bases and 5 bases, with 16 bases remaining between them. The CDR3 sequence is CASLPLGVNNSPLHF. CDR3 nucleotide sequence: TGTGCCAGCCTCCCTCTAGGGGTTAATAATTCACCCCTCCACTTT.

There are a few counts of this clonotype. The rearrangement joins TRBV7-2 to TRBJ1-2, with no clear D. This CDR3 is 15 amino acids long. With 1 base removed from V and 6 bases from J, the gap between germline ends came to 15 bases. CDR1 and CDR2 (germline): SGHTA, FQGNSA. Written as DNA, the CDR3 is TGTGCCAGCAGCTTAGAGGTCGGGGTCGCGGATGGCTACACCTTC. This gives the protein CASSLEVGVADGYTF.

This clonotype has just a few counts. The rearrangement uses TRBV11-2 and TRBJ2-3, with 7 positions matching TRBD1. The CDR3 length is 16 residues. Trimming cost V 0 bases and J 7 bases; bases outside gene matches: 10. CDR1 is SGHAT and CDR2 is FQNNGV in the germline V gene. CDR3 protein: CASSLDPGDSGYTQYF. The CDR3 nucleotides read TGTGCCAGCAGCTTAGACCCAGGGGACAGTGGTTATACGCAGTATTTT.

This clonotype has a single count. The V gene is TRBV27, the J gene TRBJ1-1; tentative D call: TRBD1 (6 bases). Germline V gene sequence: CDR1 MNHEY, CDR2 SMNVEV (reference sequence). V gave up 6 bases and J gave up 3 bases, with 11 bases separating them. The CDR3 contains 13 residues. DNA for the CDR3: TGTGCCAGCAGATCACAGGGTCACACTGAAGCTTTCTTT. The encoded protein is CASRSQGHTEAFF.

There are many counts of this clonotype. The chain links TRBV5-4 to TRBJ2-5, with D maybe TRBD1 (5 bases). V shed 4 bases and J shed 5 bases, with 12 bases lying between them. The V gene's germline CDR1 is SGHNT and CDR2 YYREEE (reference sequence). This CDR3 contains 13 residues. In nucleotides, the CDR3 is TGTGCCAGCAGCCTAGGGGTCGGGGAGACCCAGTACTTC. Its protein product is CASSLGVGETQYF.

This clonotype has only a few counts. V usage is TRBV6-2 or TRBV6-3 and J usage is TRBJ2-7; 9 bases map to TRBD2. The V gene's germline CDR1 is MNHEY and CDR2 SVGEGT. The V and J ends lost 6 bases and 7 bases, in that order; junction bases with no gene match: 10. The CDR3 has 14 residues. The DNA of the CDR3 is TGTGCCAGCAGCCTAGCGGGAAGTTCGGGGGAGCAGTACTTC. As protein: CASSLAGSSGEQYF.

The chain combines TRBV4-1 with TRBJ1-4; possibly TRBD1 for D (6 bases). This CDR3 comprises 20 residues. With 2 bases removed from V and 7 bases from J, the gap between germline ends came to 29 bases. Germline V gene lookup returns CDR1 MGHRA and CDR2 YSYEKL. In nucleotides, the CDR3 is TGCGCCAGCAGCCAAAGACCACAGACAGGATTAGGGGTCATAAGTGAAAAACTGTTTTTT. This encodes CASSQRPQTGLGVISEKLFF.

This sequence joins TRBV6-2 or TRBV6-3 and TRBJ2-3; either TRBD1 or TRBD2 may fit D (5 bases each). Germline values: CDR1 MNHEY, CDR2 SVGEGT. The V gene lost 6 bases and the J gene lost 5 bases, with 21 bases spanning the gap. CDR3 size: 16 residues. In DNA, the CDR3 is TGTGCCAGCAGACTCAGGGCGAGCGGCCTGGGAGATACGCAGTATTTT. The encoded protein is CASRLRASGLGDTQYF.

The rearrangement joins TRBV6-2 or TRBV6-3 to TRBJ2-7, with 11 bases aligning to TRBD2. V was pared by 6 bases and J by 2 bases, with 3 bases of the junction left unmatched. The germline V gene encodes CDR1 MNHEY and CDR2 SVGEGT. The CDR3 contains 14 residues. CDR3: CASRRLAGPYEQYF. The CDR3, as DNA: TGTGCCAGCAGACGACTAGCGGGACCCTACGAGCAGTACTTC.

A few counts support this clonotype. The gene calls are TRBV5-1 and TRBJ1-1; 8 nucleotides match TRBD1. J lost 5 bases, V lost 2 bases, and 8 bases had no gene match. Per the germline V gene, CDR1 is SGHRS and CDR2 is YFSETQ. This CDR3 has 15 amino acids. CDR3 amino acids: CASSLGGRGQTEAFF. The CDR3 region has the DNA TGCGCCAGCAGCTTAGGTGGCAGGGGGCAAACTGAAGCTTTCTTT.

The CDR3 region has the DNA TGCAGTGCAAGGACAGGGGCCAACGTCCTGACTTTC. Protein sequence: CSARTGANVLTF. J is TRBJ2-6 and V is TRBV20-1, with D perhaps TRBD1 (5 bases). The ends were cut back, 6 bases at V and 4 bases at J, with 7 bases in the middle. From germline, CDR1 is DFQATT and CDR2 SNEGSKA (reference sequence). The CDR3 has 12 amino acids.

The CDR3 reads CASAPARGNQPQHF. CDR3 nucleotide sequence: TGCGCCAGCGCGCCAGCTCGCGGCAATCAGCCCCAGCATTTT. V is TRBV4-1 and J is TRBJ1-5; D call uncertain. V was trimmed by 8 bases and J by 2 bases, leaving 13 bases between them. The germline CDR1 and CDR2 sequences are MGHRA and YSYEKL. The CDR3 is 14 amino acids.

This clonotype has a handful of counts. The chain employs TRBV4-1 and TRBJ2-1; 10 nucleotides agree with TRBD1. Germline V gene data show CDR1 as MGHRA and CDR2 as YSYEKL. V dropped 2 bases and J dropped 7; count of bases not matched to a gene: 5. The CDR3 contains 15 residues. This CDR3 reads CASSQRGQGGNEQFF. CDR3 bases: TGCGCCAGCAGCCAACGCGGACAGGGGGGAAATGAGCAGTTCTTC.